A selection of T cell receptor beta chains follows, all from one sample in a study of vaccination and CD4 T cells after COVID-19. TCRdb independently ran MiXCR on the PCR reads; one entry per CDR3 protein. The profile covers roughly 12,000 distinct CDR3 sequences, with roughly 31% appearing a single time and around a third taken by the ten largest. Antigen specificity for these receptors is unknown. This sample comprised CD4+ T cells from blood, cultured in vitro, obtained before SARS-CoV-2 vaccination. The receptor source for this set is a human donor who received a COVID-19 vaccine. Each CDR3 is given with its conserved first and last residue. D genes are given only for firm matches. Rows give clone size only sometimes, using once, few, many, or a class for an expanded clone.

clone size	J gene	D gene	V gene	CDR3 protein	CDR3 DNA
NA	TRBJ1-5	TRBD1	TRBV19	CASSPQGWDRGVSNQPQHF	TGTGCCAGTAGTCCCCAAGGTTGGGACAGGGGAGTTAGCAATCAGCCCCAGCATTTT
few	TRBJ1-2	TRBD1	TRBV6-1	CASSIQGGQGYGYTF	TGTGCCAGCAGTATACAGGGGGGACAGGGGTATGGCTACACCTTC
few	TRBJ2-3	TRBD2	TRBV7-2	CASSLAEYLAGAITDTQYF	TGTGCCAGCAGCTTAGCGGAGTATCTAGCGGGGGCCATCACAGATACGCAGTATTTT
few	TRBJ1-3	NA	TRBV6-1	CASSPSAGEDGNTIYF	TGTGCCAGCAGTCCTTCCGCAGGGGAAGATGGAAACACCATATATTTT
NA	TRBJ1-2	TRBD1	TRBV5-1	CASRPRGSGGYTF	TGCGCCAGCAGACCCAGGGGGTCGGGTGGCTACACCTTC
few	TRBJ1-5	NA	TRBV30	CAWSRVNQPQHF	TGTGCCTGGAGTAGGGTCAATCAGCCCCAGCATTTT
few	TRBJ1-1	TRBD1	TRBV19	CASSRTGVEAFF	TGTGCCAGTAGCCGGACAGGGGTTGAAGCTTTCTTT
NA	TRBJ2-7	TRBD2	TRBV20-1	CSASSPGLAASYEQYF	TGCAGTGCTAGTTCCCCGGGACTAGCGGCTTCCTACGAGCAGTACTTC
NA	TRBJ1-1	NA	TRBV29-1	CSVRTWSDTEAFF	TGCAGCGTCCGAACCTGGTCGGACACTGAAGCTTTCTTT
few	TRBJ2-7	NA	TRBV30	CAWSGQGNEQYF	TGTGCCTGGAGTGGCCAGGGGAACGAGCAGTACTTC
few	TRBJ1-1	NA	TRBV30	CAWSVRRGRAFF	TGTGCCTGGAGTGTACGGAGGGGACGAGCTTTCTTT